A selection of T cell receptor beta chains follows, all from one sample in a study of T cells in Graves' hyperthyroidism and ophthalmopathy. MiXCR, applied by TCRdb to the multiplex PCR reads, yields one record per CDR3 protein. The profile shows hundreds of thousands of distinct CDR3 sequences, 17% of them singletons. The sequencing sample was made of blood. The receptors derive from a woman aged 18-35 years with Graves' ophthalmopathy. CDR3s include the opening cysteine and the closing phenylalanine or tryptophan. Fields, in order: V gene, D gene, clone size, J gene, CDR3 DNA, CDR3 protein. The D gene is left open where the match is weak. Clone size is stated in some rows and not others, as once, few, many or a class when expanded.

TRBV10-3,NA,NA,TRBJ1-1,TGTGCCATCAGTGCGGTGGCTGAAGCTTTCTTT,CAISAVAEAFF
TRBV3-1,NA,many,TRBJ2-3,TGTGCCAGCAGCCAAGTGGGGGCGCAGTATTTT,CASSQVGAQYF
TRBV28,TRBD2,few,TRBJ2-2,TGTGCCAGCAGCCAGACTAGCGGGATCGGGGAGCTGTTTTTT,CASSQTSGIGELFF
TRBV6-5,NA,NA,TRBJ1-1,TGTGCCAGCAGTTACGGTCTCCTGGACGACACTGAAGCTTTCTTT,CASSYGLLDDTEAFF
TRBV18,NA,few,TRBJ1-1,TGTGCCAGCTCACGGTCCGGGACACTGAACACTGAAGCTTTCTTT,CASSRSGTLNTEAFF
TRBV29-1,NA,NA,TRBJ1-5,TGCAGCGTTAGTTTAAGGGGGAATCAGCCCCAGCATTTT,CSVSLRGNQPQHF
TRBV5-1,NA,few,TRBJ2-1,TGCGCCAGCAGCTTGGGGGAATCCTACAATGAGCAGTTCTTC,CASSLGESYNEQFF
TRBV5-8,TRBD1,many,TRBJ1-1,TGTGCCAGCAGCTTGACAGGGGGCGGGATGAACACTGAAGCTTTCTTT,CASSLTGGGMNTEAFF
TRBV3-1,TRBD1,NA,TRBJ1-4,TGTGCCAGCAGCCAGAATCCATATGATTACAGGGGAGAAACTAATGAAAAACTGTTTTTT,CASSQNPYDYRGETNEKLFF
TRBV19,NA,NA,TRBJ1-1,TGTGCCGGTAGTATGGGCTGGGGTTTAACTGAAGCTTTCTTT,CAGSMGWGLTEAFF
TRBV5-1,NA,many,TRBJ1-1,TGCGCCAGCAGCTTCGGTAGAGGGGGGAACACTGAAGCTTTCTTT,CASSFGRGGNTEAFF
TRBV11-2,NA,many,TRBJ2-7,TGTGCCAGCAGCTTAGGGGCAGACGGATCCTACGAGCAGTACTTC,CASSLGADGSYEQYF
TRBV27,NA,NA,TRBJ2-7,TGTGCCAGCAGGGGGGCCGGGACAACGGGGTACGAGCAGTACTTC,CASRGAGTTGYEQYF
TRBV5-1,NA,NA,TRBJ2-3,TGCGCCAGCAGCTTGGGGGTAGGGGATCGGGGCACAGATACGCAGTATTTT,CASSLGVGDRGTDTQYF
TRBV2,NA,many,TRBJ1-5,TGTGCCAGCCGAGGACAAGGGTTGGTCAACCAGCCCCAGCATTTT,CASRGQGLVNQPQHF
TRBV28,TRBD2,few,TRBJ2-5,TGTGCCAGCAGTTTTTCAGGGACCGGGAGGGTCCCGTACTTC,CASSFSGTGRVPYF
TRBV10-3,TRBD1,NA,TRBJ1-1,TGTGCCATCACCGATTCGGACAGGGGATACACTGAAGCTTTCTTT,CAITDSDRGYTEAFF
TRBV6-1,NA,few,TRBJ1-2,TGTGCCAGCAGGACAGCCGATGGCTACACCTTC,CASRTADGYTF
TRBV7-9,NA,few,TRBJ1-5,TGTGCCAGCAGCTTAGCGCTAAAGCAGCCCCAGCATTTT,CASSLALKQPQHF
TRBV29-1,NA,many,TRBJ2-5,TGCAGCGTTGAGGTTAGGGGCAAATTGGAGACCCAGTACTTC,CSVEVRGKLETQYF
TRBV10-3,NA,NA,TRBJ2-1,TGTGCCATCACCGACAGTGCTCTTTTTCGCAATGAGCAGTTCTTC,CAITDSALFRNEQFF
TRBV3-1,NA,many,TRBJ1-6,TGTGCCAGCAGCCAAGGAGGGGACCGGAGGTGGAGTTCACCCCTCCACTTT,CASSQGGDRRWSSPLHF
TRBV27,NA,many,TRBJ1-1,TGTGCCAGCAGTTTTTTAGGGACGCTTGAAGCTTTCTTT,CASSFLGTLEAFF
TRBV5-1,TRBD2,few,TRBJ2-2,TGCGCCAGCAGCATTCTAGCGGGGTACACCGGGGAGCTGTTTTTT,CASSILAGYTGELFF
TRBV5-1,NA,NA,TRBJ2-3,TGCGCCAGCAGCTTAGAAGGCATTACAAGCACAGATACGCAGTATTTT,CASSLEGITSTDTQYF
TRBV20-1,NA,NA,TRBJ2-1,TGCAGTGCTAGAGGTGGGGGGGGGCAGTACGATGAGCAGTTCTTC,CSARGGGGQYDEQFF
TRBV6-5,NA,NA,TRBJ1-1,TGTGCCAGCAGTTACTCGCTCCACGTCAGGGGGAACACTGAAGCTTTCTTT,CASSYSLHVRGNTEAFF
TRBV5-1,TRBD1,NA,TRBJ2-7,TGCGCCAGCAGCCTGGACCCCGGACAGGGGGCGCGTGAGCAGTACTTC,CASSLDPGQGAREQYF
TRBV5-1,NA,NA,TRBJ2-7,TGCGCCAGCAGCTTGTCGGCGGACGAGCAGTACTTC,CASSLSADEQYF
TRBV10-3,TRBD1,many,TRBJ1-1,TGTGCCATCAGTTCCCGGGGAGGACAGGGGGTATCGAACACTGAAGCTTTCTTT,CAISSRGGQGVSNTEAFF
TRBV11-1,TRBD1,many,TRBJ2-2,TGTGCCAGCAGCCTCAGGGGGCGGTCCGGGGAGCTGTTTTTT,CASSLRGRSGELFF
TRBV13,NA,many,TRBJ2-3,TGTGCCAGCAGCGCTGCGGATACGCAGTATTTT,CASSAADTQYF
TRBV28,TRBD2,many,TRBJ2-5,TGTGCCAGCAGTCTCCGAACTAGCGGGGGGCAGACCCAGTACTTC,CASSLRTSGGQTQYF